This T cell receptor (beta chain) was recovered during a study of T-cell memory formation after mild COVID-19. Broader study findings: The appearance of some responding clones in pre-infection memory suggested that cross-reactive memory joined. Contracting clones from day 15 to 85 had balanced CD4/CD8; later expanders favoured CD4+. Contracting CD4+ clones sat mainly in CM and EM; CD8+ in EMRA. The authors left the SARS-CoV-2 specificity of second-wave clones peaking on day 37 unconfirmed.

TCRdb re-called the 5' RACE reads with MiXCR, one entry per CDR3 protein. The repertoire holds around 310,000 distinct CDR3 sequences, with 20% to 25% as singletons. This clonotype was seen more than once but under ten times. What it recognizes is unknown. This TCR came from a man between 18 and 35 years old who had mild COVID-19 (a few samples of this study predate the infection). Cell type and time point are not known. Sequencing input: PBMCs or a T cell subset sorted from them (not recorded which).

The CDR3: CASSDSSGGFTGELFF. The DNA for the CDR3 is TGTGCCAGCAGTGACTCATCAGGGGGCTTCACCGGGGAGCTGTTTTTT. The chain combines TRBV6-4 with TRBJ2-2; 8 nucleotides match TRBD1. The germline V gene encodes CDR1 MRHNA and CDR2 SNTAGT. V lost 0 bases and J lost 4; bases outside the gene matches: 4. This CDR3 comprises 16 residues.